The 11 T cell receptor beta chains given below trace back to one sample, sequenced in a study of tumor-infiltrating lymphocytes in primary liver carcinoma. They got blood RNA out of unsorted whole blood and also pulled out germline DNA. Researchers generated TCR beta cDNA from around 510 ng of total RNA, relying on a constant-region primer. Generation of the TCR beta libraries relied on three nested multiplex PCR rounds using slightly modified ARM-PCR. The first two PCR rounds used TRBV1-TRBV30 forward primers with a C-beta reverse primer, around 10 cycles each. TCRdb redid the calling of the multiplex PCR reads with MiXCR, one entry per CDR3 protein. This repertoire shows about 330,000 distinct CDR3 sequences, around three fifths found once; its top ten account for 5% to 6.5%. Sequencing input: peripheral blood. These receptor sequences come from a man in his forties with primary liver carcinoma and hepatitis B virus infection.

CDR3 sequence: CASKVGDRGRETQYF. The CDR3 nucleotides are TGTGCCAGCAAGGTTGGGGACAGGGGGCGAGAGACCCAGTACTTC. The chain couples TRBV5-4 to TRBJ2-5, with 12 bases matching TRBD1. After removal of 6 bases from V and 4 bases from J, the junction contained 7 bases not matched to a gene. The CDR3 is 15 amino acids. Germline V CDR1 and CDR2: SGHNT, YYREEE (reference sequence).

This clonotype was seen a few times. This sequence joins TRBV14 and TRBJ2-7; 12 nucleotides align to TRBD2. V dropped 0 bases and J dropped 9; count of bases not matched to a gene: 9. The germline V gene has CDR1 SGHDN and CDR2 FVKESK. The CDR3 is 16 residues long. CDR3 nucleotide sequence: TGTGCCAGCAGCCAAGAAGAACTAGCGGGAGGTGATCGGCAGTACTTC. Translating gives CASSQEELAGGDRQYF.

The genes are TRBV12-3 or TRBV12-4 and TRBJ2-7; D is possibly TRBD2 (5 bases). Trimming stripped 5 bases from V and 2 bases from J, with 10 bases between. There are 13 residues in the CDR3. CDR3 sequence reads: CASSPEGTYEQYF. CDR3 coding DNA: TGTGCCAGCAGTCCCGAGGGCACCTACGAGCAGTACTTC.

The sample holds many counts of this clonotype. The chain recombines TRBV6-5 with TRBJ1-2, with D possibly TRBD1 on 5 matching bases. Trimming took 2 bases from V and 7 from J, leaving 11 bases between them. The CDR3 sequence is 13 residues long. The germline V gene has CDR1 MNHEY and CDR2 SVGAGI. Here the CDR3 DNA reads TGTGCCAGCAGTTACGCTGGGGCACCTGGCTACACCTTC. It translates to CASSYAGAPGYTF.

This clonotype showed up just once. This chain connects TRBV5-4 to TRBJ2-1, with 8 nucleotides matching TRBD2. Per the germline V gene, CDR1 is SGHNT and CDR2 is YYREEE (reference sequence). The CDR3 runs 16 residues. J gave up 9 bases and V 1 base, and 12 bases lay outside the gene matches. The CDR3 region has the DNA TGTGCCAGCAGCTTGCGTCTAGCGGGCTTGGGGCCTGAGCAGTTCTTC. This encodes CASSLRLAGLGPEQFF.

A remark on this clonotype: A much larger clone differs by one base, so this may be a read error. This chain uses TRBV12-3 or TRBV12-4 with TRBJ2-5, with 9 bases fitting TRBD2. CDR3 length: 16 amino acids. This chain's CDR3 is CASSPLGREGKETQHF. The CDR3 nucleotides read TGTGCCAGCAGTCCACTGGGGCGGGAGGGAAAAGAGACCCAGCACTTC.

V and J are TRBV10-2 and TRBJ2-7, with D perhaps matching TRBD1 (5 bases). Germline CDR1 is WSHSY and CDR2 is SAAADI. V lost 6 bases and J 6 bases, leaving 18 bases between the germline ends. There are 14 residues in the CDR3. The DNA for the CDR3 is TGCGCCAGCAGCCTTGGCTCAGGGTCCCTCGAGCAGTACTTC. This encodes CASSLGSGSLEQYF.

For this clonotype: Possible read error: a much larger clone is one base away. The gene calls are TRBV29-1 and TRBJ2-7; 10 nucleotides match TRBD1. V shed 8 bases and J 2 bases; nucleotides not matched to a gene: 6. Germline CDR1 reads SQVTM; CDR2 reads ANQGSEA. The CDR3 spans 13 residues. The CDR3 loop is CSTTGGETYEQYF. CDR3 in DNA: TGCAGCACGACAGGGGGCGAGACCTACGAGCAGTACTTC.

This sequence joins TRBV30 and TRBJ2-3; the D is unclear. V dropped 0 bases and J dropped 2 bases, with 12 bases sitting between them. CDR1 is GTSNPN and CDR2 is SVGIG in the germline V gene (reference sequence). CDR3 length equals 15 residues. For the CDR3, the DNA is TGTGCCTGGAGTGTACTGACAAAGACCACAGATACGCAGTATTTT. This translates into CAWSVLTKTTDTQYF. The full variable domain, with the rest looked up from reference TRBV30 and TRBJ2-3, is SQTIHQWPATLVQPVGSPLSLECTVEGTSNPNLYWYRQAAGRGLQLLFYSVGIGQISSEVPQNLSASRPQDRQFILSSKKLLLSDSGFYLCAWSVLTKTTDTQYFGPGTRLTVL.

This clonotype was detected a few times. Mismatch with germline at one junction end may stem from a read error. The V and J genes are TRBV4-3 and TRBJ2-1; 9 nucleotides align to TRBD2. The CDR3 is made up of 15 amino acids. Germline lookup yields CDR1 LGHNA and CDR2 YSLEER. CDR3 sequence reads: CASSTRTSVYNEQFF. In DNA, the CDR3 is TGTGCCAGCAGCACCCGGACTAGCGTTTACAATGAGCAGTTCTTC.

This clonotype was recorded at least ten times. The chain recombines TRBV6-5 with TRBJ1-5; 7 nucleotides line up with TRBD1. The CDR3 sequence is 12 residues long. CDR1 and CDR2 from the germline V gene are MNHEY and SVGAGI. Trimming took 6 bases from V and 6 from J; bases not matched to a gene: 2. CDR3 loop: CASRNRGQPQHF. CDR3 in DNA: TGTGCCAGCAGGAACAGGGGTCAGCCCCAGCATTTT.